This T cell receptor (beta chain) was identified in a study of shared clonotypes between healthy human individuals. Background on the study: Donor ages ranged 18 to 49 years: two women, a few men. Researchers assigned three CD4 naive, three CD4 memory, two CD8 naive and one CD8 memory plate to each donor.

Worth noting for this clone: Its antigen is unknown.

CD45RO-negative, CCR7-positively selected cells formed the naive CD8 fraction, excluding terminally differentiated effector memory CD45RA+ cells. V lost 4 bases, J lost 4 bases, and 12 bases stayed unmatched. The germline V gene encodes CDR1 MDHEN and CDR2 SYDVKM. CDR3 length equals 17 residues. TCRdb keeps only in-frame clones here, not all; method: immunoSEQ multiplex PCR. The sample has around 2,000,000 clones, approximately 94% seen once. Study-wide results and caveats: Rarefaction demonstrated incomplete sorted-subset sequencing despite large depth. Clonotypes shared by all four donors outscored non-shared clonotypes in generation probability.

The rearrangement uses TRBV28 and TRBJ2-7; 11 positions match TRBD2. Sequenced input: naive CD8+ T cells from PBMCs. This sequence originates from a man aged 18 to 29 in good health. Some clones in this sample may be carry-over from other donors' samples. CDR3 region: CASSSIELAGERYEQYF. CDR3 in DNA: TGTGCCAGCAGTTCGATAGAACTAGCGGGAGAAAGGTACGAGCAGTACTTC.